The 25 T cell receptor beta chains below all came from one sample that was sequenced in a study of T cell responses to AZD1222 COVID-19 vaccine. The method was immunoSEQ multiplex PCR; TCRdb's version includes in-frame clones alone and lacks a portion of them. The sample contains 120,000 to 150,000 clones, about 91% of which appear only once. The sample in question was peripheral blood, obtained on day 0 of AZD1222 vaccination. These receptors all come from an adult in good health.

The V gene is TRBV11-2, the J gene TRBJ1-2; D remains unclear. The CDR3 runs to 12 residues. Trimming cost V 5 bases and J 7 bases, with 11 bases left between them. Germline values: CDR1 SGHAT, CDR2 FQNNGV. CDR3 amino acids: CASSLGETGYTF. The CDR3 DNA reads TGTGCCAGCAGCCTTGGGGAGACTGGCTACACCTTC.

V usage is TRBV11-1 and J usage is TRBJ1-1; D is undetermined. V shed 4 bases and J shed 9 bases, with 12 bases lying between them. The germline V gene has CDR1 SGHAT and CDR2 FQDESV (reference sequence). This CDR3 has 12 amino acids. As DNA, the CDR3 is TGTGCCAGCAGCTATCACAGAGAACAAGCTTTCTTT. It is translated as CASSYHREQAFF.

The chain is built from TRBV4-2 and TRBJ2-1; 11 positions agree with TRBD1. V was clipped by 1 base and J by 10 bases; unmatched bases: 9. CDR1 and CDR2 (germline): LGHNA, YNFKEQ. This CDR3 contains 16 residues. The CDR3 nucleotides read TGTGCCAGCAGCCAAGTGTCTGGACAGGGGGCTATGGAGCAGTTCTTC. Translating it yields CASSQVSGQGAMEQFF.

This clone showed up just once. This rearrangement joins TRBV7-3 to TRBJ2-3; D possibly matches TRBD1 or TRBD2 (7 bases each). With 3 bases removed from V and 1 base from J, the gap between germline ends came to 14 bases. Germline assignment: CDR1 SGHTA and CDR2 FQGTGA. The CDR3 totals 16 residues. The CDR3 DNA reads TGTGCCAGCAGCTTCCGACAGGGAGGGGGCACAGATACGCAGTATTTT. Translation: CASSFRQGGGTDTQYF. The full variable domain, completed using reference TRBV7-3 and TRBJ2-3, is GAGVSQTPSNKVTEKGKYVELRCDPISGHTALYWYRQSLGQGPEFLIYFQGTGAADDSGLPNDRFFAVRPEGSVSTLKIQRTERGDSAVYLCASSFRQGGGTDTQYFGPGTRLTVL.

Here the CDR3 DNA reads TGTGCCAGCAGCTTAGATTCAGGGTTCCTTTATGGCTACACCTTC. This codes for CASSLDSGFLYGYTF. The chain is built from TRBV7-9 and TRBJ1-2, with TRBD1 as a possible D gene (5 bases). The CDR3 has 15 residues. CDR1 is SEHNR and CDR2 is FQNEAQ in the germline V gene (reference sequence). V was trimmed by 1 base and J by 5 bases, leaving 14 bases between them.

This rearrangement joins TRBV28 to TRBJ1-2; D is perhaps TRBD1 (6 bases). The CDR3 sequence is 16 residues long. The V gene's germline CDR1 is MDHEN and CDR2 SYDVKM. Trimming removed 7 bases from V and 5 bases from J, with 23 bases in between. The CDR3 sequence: CASKKGVRGSAYGYTF. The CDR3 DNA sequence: TGTGCCAGCAAGAAGGGGGTCCGCGGGTCAGCTTATGGCTACACCTTC.

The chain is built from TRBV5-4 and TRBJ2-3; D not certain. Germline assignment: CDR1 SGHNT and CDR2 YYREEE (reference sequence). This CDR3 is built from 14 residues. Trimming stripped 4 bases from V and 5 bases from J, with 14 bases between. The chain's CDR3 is CASSQPTGGDTQYF. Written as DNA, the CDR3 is TGTGCCAGCAGCCAACCCACGGGCGGAGATACGCAGTATTTT. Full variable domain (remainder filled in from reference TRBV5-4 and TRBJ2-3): ETGVTQSPTHLIKTRGQQVTLRCSSQSGHNTVSWYQQALGQGPQFIFQYYREEENGRGNFPPRFSGLQFPNYSSELNVNALELDDSALYLCASSQPTGGDTQYFGPGTRLTVL.

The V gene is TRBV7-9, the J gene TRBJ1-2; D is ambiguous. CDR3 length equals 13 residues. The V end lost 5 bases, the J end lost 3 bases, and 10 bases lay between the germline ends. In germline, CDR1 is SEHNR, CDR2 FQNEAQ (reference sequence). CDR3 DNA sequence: TGTGCCAGCAGCGTCGACAATTACTATGGCTACACCTTC. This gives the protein CASSVDNYYGYTF.

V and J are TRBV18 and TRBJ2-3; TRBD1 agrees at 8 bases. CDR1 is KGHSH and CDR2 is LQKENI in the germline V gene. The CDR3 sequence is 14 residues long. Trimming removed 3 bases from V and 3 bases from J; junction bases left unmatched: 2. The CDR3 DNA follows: TGTGCCAGCTCACCCGGACAGGGAACAGATACGCAGTATTTT. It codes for CASSPGQGTDTQYF. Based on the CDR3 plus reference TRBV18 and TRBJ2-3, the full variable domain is NAGVMQNPRHLVRRRGQEARLRCSPMKGHSHVYWYRQLPEEGLKFMVYLQKENIIDESGMPKERFSAEFPKEGPSILRIQQVVRGDSAAYFCASSPGQGTDTQYFGPGTRLTVL.

CDR3 loop: CASSQYAAAGSRSSYNSPLHF. CDR3 nucleotides: TGCGCCAGCAGCCAATACGCCGCGGCGGGCAGCCGCAGCTCCTATAATTCACCCCTCCACTTT. The J gene is TRBJ1-6, the V gene TRBV4-1; no reliable D call. This CDR3 contains 21 residues. From germline, CDR1 is MGHRA and CDR2 YSYEKL. Trimming pared 2 bases from V and 0 bases from J, leaving 23 bases between.

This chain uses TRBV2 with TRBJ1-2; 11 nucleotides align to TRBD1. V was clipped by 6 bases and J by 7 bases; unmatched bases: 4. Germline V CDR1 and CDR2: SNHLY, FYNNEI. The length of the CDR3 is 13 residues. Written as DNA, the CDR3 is TGTGCCAGCAGAGGACAGGGGGCGATTGGCTACACCTTC. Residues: CASRGQGAIGYTF.

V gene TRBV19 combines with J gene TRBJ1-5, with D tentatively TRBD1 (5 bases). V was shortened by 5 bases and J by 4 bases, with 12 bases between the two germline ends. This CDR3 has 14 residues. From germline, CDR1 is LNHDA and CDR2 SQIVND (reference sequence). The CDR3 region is CASSGTRGNQPQHF. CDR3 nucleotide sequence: TGTGCCAGTAGTGGGACTCGGGGAAATCAGCCCCAGCATTTT.

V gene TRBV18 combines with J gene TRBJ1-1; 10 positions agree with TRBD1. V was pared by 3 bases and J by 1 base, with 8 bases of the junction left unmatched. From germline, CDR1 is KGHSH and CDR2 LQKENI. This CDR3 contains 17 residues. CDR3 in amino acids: CASSPRDRGRGNTEAFF. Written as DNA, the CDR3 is TGTGCCAGCTCACCTCGGGACAGGGGTAGGGGGAACACTGAAGCTTTCTTT.

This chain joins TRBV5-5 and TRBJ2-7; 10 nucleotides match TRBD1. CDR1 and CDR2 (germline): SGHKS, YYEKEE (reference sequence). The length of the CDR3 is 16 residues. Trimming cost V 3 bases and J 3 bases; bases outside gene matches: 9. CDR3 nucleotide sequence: TGTGCCAGCAGCTCCCCCCACGGGACAGGGGACTACGAGCAGTACTTC. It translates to CASSSPHGTGDYEQYF.

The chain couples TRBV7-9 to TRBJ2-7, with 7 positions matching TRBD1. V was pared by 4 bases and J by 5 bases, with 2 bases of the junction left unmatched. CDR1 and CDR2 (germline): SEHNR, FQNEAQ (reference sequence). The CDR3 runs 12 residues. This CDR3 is CASSYTGDEQYF. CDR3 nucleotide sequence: TGTGCCAGCAGCTATACAGGGGACGAGCAGTACTTC. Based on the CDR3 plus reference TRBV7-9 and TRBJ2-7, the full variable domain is DTGVSQNPRHKITKRGQNVTFRCDPISEHNRLYWYRQTLGQGPEFLTYFQNEAQLEKSRLLSDRFSAERPKGSFSTLEIQRTEQGDSAMYLCASSYTGDEQYFGPGTRLTVT.

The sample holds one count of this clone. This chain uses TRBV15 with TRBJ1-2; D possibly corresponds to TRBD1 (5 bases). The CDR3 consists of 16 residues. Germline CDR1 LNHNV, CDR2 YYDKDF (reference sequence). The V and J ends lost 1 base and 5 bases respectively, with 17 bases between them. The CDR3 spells CATSRVRRQGRYGYTF. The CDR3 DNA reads TGTGCCACCAGCAGAGTACGGCGTCAGGGTCGGTATGGCTACACCTTC.

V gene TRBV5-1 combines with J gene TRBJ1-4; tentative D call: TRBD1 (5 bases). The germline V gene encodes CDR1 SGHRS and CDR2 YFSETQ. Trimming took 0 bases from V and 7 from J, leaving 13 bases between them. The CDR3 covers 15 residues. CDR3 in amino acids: CASSLGGQESEKLFF. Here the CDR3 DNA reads TGCGCCAGCAGCTTGGGTGGACAAGAGAGTGAAAAACTGTTTTTT.

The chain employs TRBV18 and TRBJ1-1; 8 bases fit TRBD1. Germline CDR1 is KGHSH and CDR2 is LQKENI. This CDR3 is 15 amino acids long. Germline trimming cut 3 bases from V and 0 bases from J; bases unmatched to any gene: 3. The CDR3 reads CASSPNRGVNTEAFF. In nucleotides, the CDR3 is TGTGCCAGCTCACCCAACAGGGGGGTGAACACTGAAGCTTTCTTT.

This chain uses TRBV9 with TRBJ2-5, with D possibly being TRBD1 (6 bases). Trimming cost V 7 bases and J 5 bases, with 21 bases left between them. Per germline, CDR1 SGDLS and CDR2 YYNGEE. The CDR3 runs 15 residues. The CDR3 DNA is TGTGCCAGCGGGGGCGACCCCAGATCATTGGAGACCCAGTACTTC. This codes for CASGGDPRSLETQYF.

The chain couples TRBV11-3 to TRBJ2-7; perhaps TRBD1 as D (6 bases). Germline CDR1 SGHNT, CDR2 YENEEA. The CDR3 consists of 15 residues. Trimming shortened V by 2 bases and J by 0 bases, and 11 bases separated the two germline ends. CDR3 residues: CASSLRTASSYEQYF. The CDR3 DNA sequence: TGTGCCAGCAGCTTAAGGACAGCAAGCTCCTACGAGCAGTACTTC. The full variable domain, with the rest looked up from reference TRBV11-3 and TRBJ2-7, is EAGVVQSPRYKIIEKKQPVAFWCNPISGHNTLYWYLQNLGQGPELLIRYENEEAVDDSQLPKDRFSAERLKGVDSTLKIQPAELGDSAVYLCASSLRTASSYEQYFGPGTRLTVT.

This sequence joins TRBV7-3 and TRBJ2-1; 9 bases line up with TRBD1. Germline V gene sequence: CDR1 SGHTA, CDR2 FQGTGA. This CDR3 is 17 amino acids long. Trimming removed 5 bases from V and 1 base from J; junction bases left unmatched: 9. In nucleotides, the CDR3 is TGTGCCAGCAGCAAACCGACAGGGGGTCGGTCCTACAATGAGCAGTTCTTC. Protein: CASSKPTGGRSYNEQFF.

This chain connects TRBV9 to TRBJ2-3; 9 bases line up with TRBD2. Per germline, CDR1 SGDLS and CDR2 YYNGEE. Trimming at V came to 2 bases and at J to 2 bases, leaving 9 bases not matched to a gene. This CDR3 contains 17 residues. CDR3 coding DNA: TGTGCCAGCAGCGTGTCAGGACTAGCGTTGGACACAGATACGCAGTATTTT. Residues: CASSVSGLALDTDTQYF.

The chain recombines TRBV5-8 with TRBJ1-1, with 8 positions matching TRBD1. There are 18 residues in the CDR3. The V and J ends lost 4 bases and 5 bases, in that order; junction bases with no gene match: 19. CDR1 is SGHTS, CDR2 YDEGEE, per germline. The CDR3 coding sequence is TGTGCCAGCAGCCTGGTCTACGCCTGGACAGGGTCGAGGACTGAAGCTTTCTTT. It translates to CASSLVYAWTGSRTEAFF.

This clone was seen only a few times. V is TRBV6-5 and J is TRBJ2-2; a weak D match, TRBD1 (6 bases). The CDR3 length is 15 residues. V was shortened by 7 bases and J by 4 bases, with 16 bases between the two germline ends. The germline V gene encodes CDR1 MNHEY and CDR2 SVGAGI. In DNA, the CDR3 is TGTGCCAGCAAATTACAGGGTTTGAGCACCGGGGAGCTGTTTTTT. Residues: CASKLQGLSTGELFF.

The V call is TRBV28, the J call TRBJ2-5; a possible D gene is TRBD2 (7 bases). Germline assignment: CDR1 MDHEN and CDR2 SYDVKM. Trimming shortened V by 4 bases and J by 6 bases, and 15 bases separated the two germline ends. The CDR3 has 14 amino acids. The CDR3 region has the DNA TGTGCCAGCAGTTGGGGGGGCGGAGCGAAGACCCAGTACTTC. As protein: CASSWGGGAKTQYF.